The clone carrying this T cell receptor (beta chain) was found many times. Its antigen is currently unknown. Next came a second PCR, run for about 6 to 11 cycles, which used a sample-barcoded 5' primer along with a J-beta primer mix. TCRdb reprocessed the 5' RACE reads via MiXCR and lists one record per CDR3 protein. This sample has around 900,000 distinct CDR3 sequences, with roughly 47% found just once. This entry is derived from a study of blood T cells in healthy people across ages. Study-level results: Per million T cells, TCR beta diversity dropped roughly linearly as age increased. Strong correlation linked observed beta diversity and percent naive T cells.

The V gene's germline CDR1 is ENHRY and CDR2 SYGVKD. There are 13 residues in the CDR3. Trimming took 4 bases from V and 5 from J, leaving 11 bases between them. The TCR sequence derives from a woman aged 60 to 75 in good health. The gene calls are TRBV10-3 and TRBJ2-5; unclear D gene. Specimen: blood. CDR3 DNA sequence: TGTGCCATCAGTGTGAAGGATGGGGAGACCCAGTACTTC. This encodes CAISVKDGETQYF.